What follows are 19 T cell receptor beta chains derived from one specimen sequenced in a study of fetal regulatory T cell absence and autoimmunity. The method was immunoSEQ multiplex PCR; TCRdb's version includes in-frame clones alone and lacks a portion of them. The sample has about 95,000 clones, about 78% seen once. The material sequenced was pancreas tissue. The source of these receptors is a male donor with IPEX syndrome.

The gene calls are TRBV4-1 and TRBJ2-3; D remains ambiguous. Trimming cost V 1 base and J 1 base, with 3 bases left between them. CDR1 and CDR2 (germline): MGHRA, YSYEKL. This CDR3 spans 13 amino acids. DNA for the CDR3: TGCGCCAGCAGCCAAGTGGGCACAGATACGCAGTATTTT. It translates to CASSQVGTDTQYF.

This chain connects TRBV7-2 to TRBJ1-2, with a weak D call TRBD1 (6 bases). The CDR3 consists of 16 residues. Deletions cut 1 base from V and 3 bases from J, with 15 bases between. Germline V gene data show CDR1 as SGHTA and CDR2 as FQGNSA. CDR3 amino acids: CASSLGVKGGDYGYTF. CDR3 bases: TGTGCCAGCAGCTTAGGCGTGAAAGGGGGGGACTATGGCTACACCTTC.

This clone was seen only once. The rearrangement uses TRBV27 and TRBJ2-1, with TRBD2 identical over 14 bases. V lost 2 bases to trimming and J lost 3 bases; unmatched junction nucleotides: 3. CDR1 and CDR2 from the germline V gene are MNHEY and SMNVEV (reference sequence). The CDR3 has 17 residues. DNA of the CDR3: TGTGCCAGCAGTTTAGGAGGACTAGCGGGGGGCTACAATGAGCAGTTCTTC. This translates into CASSLGGLAGGYNEQFF.

The V and J genes are TRBV27 and TRBJ1-1, with D hard to call. The length of the CDR3 is 14 residues. Germline V gene lookup returns CDR1 MNHEY and CDR2 SMNVEV (reference sequence). V dropped 3 bases and J dropped 2 bases, with 10 bases sitting between them. The CDR3 sequence: CASSFGIYNTEAFF. The CDR3 nucleotides read TGTGCCAGCAGTTTCGGCATTTATAACACTGAAGCTTTCTTT.

This clone was counted between two and nine times. This chain connects TRBV19 to TRBJ2-5; D could derive from TRBD1 or TRBD2 (5 bases each). V was clipped by 4 bases and J by 4 bases, with 10 bases between them. There are 13 residues in the CDR3. In germline, CDR1 is LNHDA, CDR2 SQIVND (reference sequence). CDR3 amino acids: CASSRSRGETQYF. CDR3 nucleotides: TGTGCCAGTAGTAGATCGAGGGGAGAGACCCAGTACTTC.

The V call is TRBV5-6, the J call TRBJ1-5; D remains unclear. The CDR3 is 12 amino acids. Deletions cut 3 bases from V and 7 bases from J, with 8 bases between. The germline gives CDR1 SGHDT, CDR2 YYEEEE. For the CDR3, the DNA is TGTGCCAGCAGCTCCCGGCGGCAGCCCCAGCATTTT. Its protein is CASSSRRQPQHF.

The J gene is TRBJ1-2, the V gene TRBV30; TRBD1 might be the D (5 bases). This CDR3 is built from 14 residues. Germline CDR1 is GTSNPN and CDR2 is SVGIG (reference sequence). The V and J ends lost 7 bases and 4 bases respectively, with 19 bases between them. This CDR3 reads CASAQKTVPYGYTF. The CDR3, as DNA: TGTGCCTCCGCCCAGAAGACAGTCCCCTATGGCTACACCTTC.

The chain links TRBV12-5 to TRBJ2-1, with unresolved D. The CDR3 is 14 amino acids. The V gene lost 7 bases and the J gene lost 0 bases, with 10 bases spanning the gap. The germline CDR1 and CDR2 sequences are LGHNT and FRNRAP. CDR3 protein: CASVPESSYNEQFF. CDR3 DNA: TGTGCTAGTGTCCCTGAAAGCTCCTACAATGAGCAGTTCTTC.

The rearrangement joins TRBV6-1 to TRBJ2-7, with TRBD2 matching 12 bases. CDR3 size: 14 residues. V shed 4 bases, J shed 7 bases, and the junction held 5 bases outside the gene matches. CDR1 MNHNS and CDR2 SASEGT come from the germline V gene. The CDR3 DNA reads as TGTGCCAGCAGTGGGCTAGCGGGGGGGCGTGAGCAGTACTTC. Its protein product is CASSGLAGGREQYF.

V gene TRBV5-6 combines with J gene TRBJ2-1; 8 nucleotides line up with TRBD2. V gave up 1 base and J gave up 3 bases; unmatched junction bases: 0. CDR1 is SGHDT, CDR2 YYEEEE, per germline. The CDR3 consists of 14 residues. CDR3 in DNA: TGTGCCAGCAGCTTGACTAGCGGCTACAATGAGCAGTTCTTC. This codes for CASSLTSGYNEQFF.

The sample holds a few counts of this clone. V usage is TRBV5-1 and J usage is TRBJ1-2, with 7 bases matching TRBD1. The J segment lost 2 bases and the V segment lost 4 bases, leaving 8 bases of the junction unmatched. The CDR3 totals 15 residues. Germline CDR1 reads SGHRS; CDR2 reads YFSETQ. The CDR3 reads CASSALQGMNYGYTF. The CDR3, as DNA: TGCGCCAGCAGCGCACTACAGGGGATGAACTATGGCTACACCTTC. Variable domain in full (rest from reference TRBV5-1 and TRBJ1-2): KAGVTQTPRYLIKTRGQQVTLSCSPISGHRSVSWYQQTPGQGLQFLFEYFSETQRNKGNFPGRFSGRQFSNSRSEMNVSTLELGDSALYLCASSALQGMNYGYTFGSGTRLTVV.

The chain uses TRBV7-2 and TRBJ2-1; D uncertain. This CDR3 spans 13 amino acids. Trimming took off 4 bases at V and 6 bases at J, with 10 bases between the two ends. Germline values: CDR1 SGHTA, CDR2 FQGNSA. The CDR3 sequence is CASSWRVVNEQFF. For the CDR3, the DNA is TGTGCCAGCAGCTGGAGAGTGGTCAATGAGCAGTTCTTC. The whole variable domain, remainder taken from reference TRBV7-2 and TRBJ2-1, is GAGVSQSPSNKVTEKGKDVELRCDPISGHTALYWYRQSLGQGLEFLIYFQGNSAPDKSGLPSDRFSAERTGGSVSTLTIQRTQQEDSAVYLCASSWRVVNEQFFGPGTRLTVL.

The CDR3 sequence is CASSLRIYRGRFTDTQYF. CDR3 nucleotide sequence: TGTGCCAGCAGCTTACGGATATACAGGGGGCGGTTCACAGATACGCAGTATTTT. The rearrangement uses TRBV7-2 and TRBJ2-3, with 9 bases lining up with TRBD1. Trimming cost V 2 bases and J 2 bases; bases outside gene matches: 11. This CDR3 has 18 residues. From germline, CDR1 is SGHTA and CDR2 FQGNSA.

This clone has just a few counts. J is TRBJ2-7 and V is TRBV28; the match to TRBD2 covers 11 bases. Per germline, CDR1 MDHEN and CDR2 SYDVKM. The CDR3 extends over 12 amino acids. The junction had 8 bases not matched to a gene; V was cut back by 6 bases and J by 13 bases. CDR3 sequence: CASSINSGRAYF. The CDR3 DNA follows: TGTGCCAGCAGCATTAATAGCGGGAGGGCCTACTTC.

V usage is TRBV12-1 and J usage is TRBJ2-1; the table's D call, TRBD2, has no DNA check behind it. TRBV12-1 is noted as a pseudogene. The CDR3 sequence is 16 residues long. CDR3 in DNA: TGTGCCAGCAGCCTAGGGACTAGCGGGGCCCACAATGAGCAGTTCTTC. It specifies CASSLGTSGAHNEQFF.

This clone was counted once. The chain recombines TRBV25-1 with TRBJ1-2; D ambiguous. V was clipped by 1 base and J by 5 bases, with 14 bases between them. Germline V gives CDR1 MGHDK, CDR2 SYGVNS. This CDR3 contains 15 residues. CDR3 bases: TGTGCCAGCAGTGAATGGGCCGGGGTGGGGTATGGCTACACCTTC. Its protein is CASSEWAGVGYGYTF.

The CDR3 reads CASSRAPSYEQYF. The CDR3 bases are TGTGCCAGCAGCCGTGCACCCTCCTACGAGCAGTACTTC. This chain uses TRBV7-6 with TRBJ2-7; D call uncertain. The length of the CDR3 is 13 residues. Germline V gene lookup returns CDR1 SGHVS and CDR2 FNYEAQ. Deletions cut 5 bases from V and 0 bases from J, with 8 bases between.

The gene calls are TRBV7-6 and TRBJ2-2; a weak D match, TRBD2 (6 bases). Trimming shortened V by 5 bases and J by 6 bases, and 7 bases separated the two germline ends. The CDR3 has 12 amino acids. Germline assignment: CDR1 SGHVS and CDR2 FNYEAQ. The CDR3, as DNA: TGTGCCAGCAGCCCGGGGGCCGGGGAGCTGTTTTTT. Its protein product is CASSPGAGELFF.

This clone was seen a handful of times. The chain uses TRBV9 and TRBJ1-2, with TRBD1 identical over 10 bases. V lost 0 bases and J lost 4; bases outside the gene matches: 0. The CDR3 spans 14 residues. Per germline, CDR1 SGDLS and CDR2 YYNGEE. For the CDR3, the DNA is TGTGCCAGCAGCGTAGGGACAGGGGGCTATGGCTACACCTTC. The encoded protein is CASSVGTGGYGYTF.